This T cell receptor beta chain was retrieved from a study of cytomegalovirus exposure and HLA in healthy donors. About the study: There were 350 to 400 genotyped donors. Of these, 81% fell in the genetic ancestry cluster associated with self-reported Caucasian donors. Study findings and constraints: With further analysis later on, most CMV-associated TCR beta chains appeared HLA-restricted. Indistinguishability led to the exclusion of some V segments, TRBV6-2 and TRBV6-3 included. Diagnosis of cytomegalovirus status made by the classifier reportedly showed high specificity and sensitivity.

The germline V and J ends were trimmed by 5 bases and 0 bases, with 8 bases remaining between them. Germline loops: CDR1 MNHNS, CDR2 SASEGT. The CDR3 length is 13 residues. Primers included in the PCR were 60 Vbeta and 13 Jbeta primers. Sequencing used immunoSEQ multiplex PCR; TCRdb keeps in-frame clones, though not all of them. The table has roughly 110,000 clones, more than 75% seen once. Of note for this clone: Its antigen is still unknown.

This chain links TRBV6-1 with TRBJ2-7; D is unclear. The source material was PBMCs. This clonotype originated in a young man in good health and CMV-seropositive. The CDR3 DNA reads TGTGCCAGCAGTATTGAGTCCTCCTACGAGCAGTACTTC. Translation: CASSIESSYEQYF.